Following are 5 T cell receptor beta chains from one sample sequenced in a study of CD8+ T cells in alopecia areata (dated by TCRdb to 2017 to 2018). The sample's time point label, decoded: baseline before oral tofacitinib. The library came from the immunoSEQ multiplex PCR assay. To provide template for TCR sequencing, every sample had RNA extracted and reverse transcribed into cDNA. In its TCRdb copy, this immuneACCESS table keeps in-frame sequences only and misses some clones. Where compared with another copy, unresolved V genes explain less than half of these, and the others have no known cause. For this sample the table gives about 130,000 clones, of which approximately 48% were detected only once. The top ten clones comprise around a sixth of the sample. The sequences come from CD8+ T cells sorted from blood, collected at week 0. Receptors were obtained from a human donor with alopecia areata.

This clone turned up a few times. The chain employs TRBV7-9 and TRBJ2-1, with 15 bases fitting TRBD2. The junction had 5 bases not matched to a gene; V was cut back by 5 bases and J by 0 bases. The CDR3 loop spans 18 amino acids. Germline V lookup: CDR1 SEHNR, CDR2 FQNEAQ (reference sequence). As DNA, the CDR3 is TGTGCCAGCAGCCCCGGGACTAGCGGGGGGAGCTCCTACAATGAGCAGTTCTTC. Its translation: CASSPGTSGGSSYNEQFF.

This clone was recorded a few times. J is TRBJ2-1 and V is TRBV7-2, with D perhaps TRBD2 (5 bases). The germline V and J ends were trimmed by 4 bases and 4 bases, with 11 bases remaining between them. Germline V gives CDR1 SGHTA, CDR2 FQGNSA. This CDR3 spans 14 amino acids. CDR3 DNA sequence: TGTGCCAGCAGCTCCGGGGTAGAATACAATGAGCAGTTCTTC. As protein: CASSSGVEYNEQFF. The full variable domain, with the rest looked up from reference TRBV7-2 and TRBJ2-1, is GAGVSQSPSNKVTEKGKDVELRCDPISGHTALYWYRQSLGQGLEFLIYFQGNSAPDKSGLPSDRFSAERTGGSVSTLTIQRTQQEDSAVYLCASSSGVEYNEQFFGPGTRLTVL.

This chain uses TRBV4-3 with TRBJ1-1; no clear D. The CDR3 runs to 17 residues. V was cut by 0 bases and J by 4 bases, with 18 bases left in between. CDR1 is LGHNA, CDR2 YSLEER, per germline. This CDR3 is CASSQEVVREVPTEAFF. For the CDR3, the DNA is TGCGCCAGCAGCCAAGAGGTGGTGAGAGAGGTGCCCACTGAAGCTTTCTTT.

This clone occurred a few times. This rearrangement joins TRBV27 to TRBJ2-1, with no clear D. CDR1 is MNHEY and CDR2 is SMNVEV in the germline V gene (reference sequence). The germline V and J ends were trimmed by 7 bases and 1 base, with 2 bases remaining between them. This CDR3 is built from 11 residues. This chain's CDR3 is CASKSYNEQFF. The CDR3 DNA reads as TGTGCCAGCAAGTCCTACAATGAGCAGTTCTTC.

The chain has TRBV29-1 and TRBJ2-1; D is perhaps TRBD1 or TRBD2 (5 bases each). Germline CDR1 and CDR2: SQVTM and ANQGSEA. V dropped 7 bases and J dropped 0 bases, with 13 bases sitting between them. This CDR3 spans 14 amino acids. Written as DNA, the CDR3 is TGCAGCGCCATCGGGACGGTCTCCTACAATGAGCAGTTCTTC. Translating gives CSAIGTVSYNEQFF.